The 32 T cell receptor beta chains reported below all come from one sample, sequenced in a study of CD8+ T cells in alopecia areata. Reverse transcribed after extraction, RNA yielded cDNA as the sequencing template. The protocol was immunoSEQ multiplex PCR, while the TCRdb copy is restricted to in-frame clones and leaves out a portion. This table has over 150,000 clones, about 60% appearing once. The treatment is: oral pan-JAK inhibitor, 5-10 mg twice daily. This specimen was CD8+ T cells sorted from blood, taken at week 24, from a patient treated with tofacitinib. The source is a human donor with alopecia areata.

In DNA form, the CDR3 reads TGTGCCAGCAGCCCACCAGACAGGGGTCATGAGACCCAGTACTTC. The encoded protein is CASSPPDRGHETQYF. This chain connects TRBV7-9 to TRBJ2-5, with 8 bases matching TRBD1. This CDR3 comprises 15 residues. V lost 5 bases, J lost 5 bases, and 10 bases stayed unmatched. The germline V gene encodes CDR1 SEHNR and CDR2 FQNEAQ (reference sequence).

The rearrangement links TRBV4-1 to TRBJ2-3, with 9 bases identical to TRBD2. The germline gives CDR1 MGHRA, CDR2 YSYEKL. J gave up 5 bases and V 4 bases, and 10 bases lay outside the gene matches. The CDR3 runs 16 residues. CDR3 DNA sequence: TGCGCCAGCAGCCGGCGACTAGCGGAGTTTTTAGATACGCAGTATTTT. Translating gives CASSRRLAEFLDTQYF.

V gene TRBV4-2 combines with J gene TRBJ2-5, with 8 bases aligning to TRBD2. V lost 3 bases and J lost 3; bases outside the gene matches: 9. In germline, CDR1 is LGHNA, CDR2 YNFKEQ. The CDR3 has 16 residues. Here the CDR3 reads CASSQSSSGWKETQYF. CDR3 DNA sequence: TGTGCCAGCAGCCAGTCATCTAGCGGGTGGAAAGAGACCCAGTACTTC.

This sequence joins TRBV25-1 and TRBJ2-5; TRBD1 matches at 11 bases. CDR3 length: 16 amino acids. The V segment lost 4 bases and the J segment 5 bases; nucleotides outside the gene matches: 9. CDR1 is MGHDK, CDR2 SYGVNS, per germline. CDR3 loop: CASSGRDRGNWETQYF. DNA for the CDR3: TGTGCCAGCAGTGGTAGGGACAGGGGGAATTGGGAGACCCAGTACTTC.

J is TRBJ2-5 and V is TRBV6-6; unclear D gene. Looked up from germline, CDR1 is MNHNY and CDR2 is SVGAGI (reference sequence). The CDR3 length is 11 residues. Trimming cost V 8 bases and J 5 bases, with 9 bases left between them. The CDR3 region is CASLRTETQYF. The CDR3 DNA reads TGTGCCAGCCTTCGGACGGAGACCCAGTACTTC.

The chain carries TRBV5-1 and TRBJ1-3; weak D call: TRBD1 (6 bases). In germline, CDR1 is SGHRS, CDR2 YFSETQ. This CDR3 is 15 amino acids long. Between the trimmed V and J ends, which lost 3 bases and 1 base, there was a span of 11 bases. CDR3 amino acids: CASSSTGSSGNTIYF. CDR3 DNA: TGCGCCAGCAGCTCCACAGGGTCGTCTGGAAACACCATATATTTT.

This chain joins TRBV7-9 and TRBJ1-2; the match to TRBD1 covers 7 bases. CDR1 and CDR2 (germline): SEHNR, FQNEAQ (reference sequence). J lost 7 bases, V lost 5 bases, and 10 bases had no gene match. The length of the CDR3 is 14 residues. This CDR3 is CASSPRQGSSGYTF. The CDR3 DNA is TGTGCCAGCAGCCCTCGACAGGGAAGTAGTGGCTACACCTTC.

This clone came up a few times. The gene calls are TRBV30 and TRBJ2-5; D remains unclear. V gave up 1 base and J gave up 5 bases, with 8 bases separating them. The CDR3 loop spans 12 amino acids. CDR1 and CDR2 (germline): GTSNPN, SVGIG (reference sequence). CDR3 residues: CAWSALSETQYF. DNA of the CDR3: TGTGCCTGGAGTGCCCTGAGTGAGACCCAGTACTTC. Based on the CDR3 plus reference TRBV30 and TRBJ2-5, the full variable domain is SQTIHQWPATLVQPVGSPLSLECTVEGTSNPNLYWYRQAAGRGLQLLFYSVGIGQISSEVPQNLSASRPQDRQFILSSKKLLLSDSGFYLCAWSALSETQYFGPGTRLLVL.

The chain combines TRBV7-9 with TRBJ1-5; 9 nucleotides line up with TRBD1. Germline V gives CDR1 SEHNR, CDR2 FQNEAQ (reference sequence). The CDR3 length is 16 residues. After removal of 4 bases from V and 4 bases from J, the junction contained 8 bases not matched to a gene. The DNA of the CDR3 is TGTGCCAGCAGCTCGGGACAGGGCGAAAGGAATCAGCCCCAGCATTTT. It translates to CASSSGQGERNQPQHF.

This chain connects TRBV28 to TRBJ1-2; possibly TRBD1 for D (5 bases). The V end was cut by 6 bases, the J end by 8 bases, with 19 bases between. CDR3 length equals 14 residues. Germline V gene data show CDR1 as MDHEN and CDR2 as SYDVKM. This CDR3 reads CASSSRQGPWGYTF. Written as DNA, the CDR3 is TGTGCCAGCAGCTCTAGGCAGGGACCCTGGGGCTACACCTTC.

The genes are TRBV28 and TRBJ2-3; no firm D call. V was shortened by 3 bases and J by 1 base, with 17 bases between the two germline ends. Germline-derived CDR1 and CDR2 are MDHEN and SYDVKM. The CDR3 covers 17 residues. CDR3 loop: CASSFAPGGVGTDTQYF. As DNA, the CDR3 is TGTGCCAGCAGTTTCGCGCCGGGCGGTGTAGGCACAGATACGCAGTATTTT.

On this clone itself: Other DNA sequences from this sample encode an identical CDR3 as well. The chain has TRBV5-6 and TRBJ2-7; D is unresolved. The V end lost 3 bases, the J end lost 4 bases, and 5 bases lay between the germline ends. CDR3 size: 11 residues. Germline V gene data show CDR1 as SGHDT and CDR2 as YYEEEE. In DNA, the CDR3 is TGTGCCAGCAGCTCCTCGTACGAGCAGTACTTC. Translation gives CASSSSYEQYF.

This sequence joins TRBV6-5 and TRBJ2-7, with D unresolved. Per the germline V gene, CDR1 is MNHEY and CDR2 is SVGAGI. V gave up 7 bases and J gave up 1 base, with 8 bases separating them. The CDR3 runs to 12 residues. The CDR3: CASIGLSYEQYF. The CDR3, as DNA: TGTGCCAGCATTGGTCTTTCCTACGAGCAGTACTTC.

This rearrangement joins TRBV9 to TRBJ2-3; 8 bases fit TRBD1. This CDR3 comprises 15 residues. CDR1 and CDR2 (germline): SGDLS, YYNGEE. The trim removed 5 bases at V and 1 base at J, leaving 6 bases unmatched. The CDR3 DNA is TGTGCCAGCAGTATCGGGACAGGAGGCACAGATACGCAGTATTTT. This translates into CASSIGTGGTDTQYF.

The CDR3 sequence: CATSSQPRQGPYEQYF. The DNA for the CDR3 is TGTGCCACCAGCAGTCAACCGAGACAGGGGCCCTACGAGCAGTACTTC. This sequence joins TRBV15 and TRBJ2-7, with 8 positions matching TRBD1. CDR3 size: 16 residues. V dropped 3 bases and J dropped 2; count of bases not matched to a gene: 9. CDR1 and CDR2 (germline): LNHNV, YYDKDF (reference sequence).

This chain links TRBV4-2 with TRBJ1-4; D gene uncertain. Germline CDR1 LGHNA, CDR2 YNFKEQ. Trimming cost V 0 bases and J 0 bases, with 5 bases left between them. The CDR3 loop spans 15 amino acids. The CDR3 DNA follows: TGTGCCAGCAGCCAAGAGGGGACAACTAATGAAAAACTGTTTTTT. Amino acid sequence: CASSQEGTTNEKLFF.

For this clone: The same CDR3 also results from other DNA sequences found in this sample. V usage is TRBV7-9 and J usage is TRBJ1-5; D is unclear. Trimming pared 2 bases from V and 4 bases from J, leaving 9 bases between. This CDR3 comprises 14 residues. Germline CDR1 SEHNR, CDR2 FQNEAQ (reference sequence). In DNA form, the CDR3 reads TGTGCCAGCAGCTTATCGGCGGGGAATCAGCCCCAGCATTTT. Translating gives CASSLSAGNQPQHF.

The gene calls are TRBV7-9 and TRBJ2-3; D is uncertain. This CDR3 comprises 16 residues. The V gene lost 9 bases and the J gene lost 0 bases, with 19 bases spanning the gap. Germline V gene data show CDR1 as SEHNR and CDR2 as FQNEAQ (reference sequence). CDR3 amino acids: CASLTNGVESTDTQYF. The CDR3 nucleotides are TGTGCCAGTTTGACGAATGGGGTTGAGAGCACAGATACGCAGTATTTT.

The J gene is TRBJ1-1, the V gene TRBV11-2; perhaps TRBD1 as D (5 bases). This CDR3 contains 13 residues. In germline, CDR1 is SGHAT, CDR2 FQNNGV. This CDR3 is CASGQGSGTEAFF. In DNA, the CDR3 is TGTGCTAGCGGTCAGGGATCGGGAACTGAAGCTTTCTTT.

The rearrangement joins TRBV9 to TRBJ2-1; 10 bases map to TRBD2. J lost 7 bases, V lost 2 bases, and 6 bases had no gene match. CDR3 size: 15 residues. Germline loops: CDR1 SGDLS, CDR2 YYNGEE. The CDR3 coding sequence is TGTGCCAGCAGCGTTGATAGCGGGGGGTTAAATGAGCAGTTCTTC. This sequence encodes CASSVDSGGLNEQFF.

The rearrangement uses TRBV30 and TRBJ2-1, with 7 bases lining up with TRBD2. With V trimmed by 3 bases and J by 1 base, 6 bases remained unmatched. Germline CDR1 is GTSNPN and CDR2 is SVGIG (reference sequence). The CDR3 spans 15 residues. The CDR3 reads CAWRTSGGSYNEQFF. CDR3 sequence (DNA): TGTGCCTGGAGGACTTCGGGAGGTTCCTACAATGAGCAGTTCTTC.

This sequence joins TRBV6-6 and TRBJ2-7; D is undetermined. From germline, CDR1 is MNHNY and CDR2 SVGAGI (reference sequence). The CDR3 extends over 12 amino acids. The V end lost 4 bases, the J end lost 5 bases, and 9 bases lay between the germline ends. The CDR3 region is CASSSTGHEQYF. The CDR3 DNA reads as TGTGCCAGCAGTTCCACGGGCCACGAGCAGTACTTC.

This rearrangement joins TRBV7-9 to TRBJ2-3, with D perhaps TRBD1 (5 bases). Between the trimmed V and J ends, which lost 8 bases and 2 bases, there was a span of 14 bases. Germline assignment: CDR1 SEHNR and CDR2 FQNEAQ (reference sequence). The CDR3 is 14 residues long. Here the CDR3 reads CASSRKGNTDTQYF. DNA of the CDR3: TGTGCCAGCTCCCGAAAGGGGAACACAGATACGCAGTATTTT.

This rearrangement joins TRBV19 to TRBJ1-6; D ambiguous. Germline V gene lookup returns CDR1 LNHDA and CDR2 SQIVND (reference sequence). There are 14 residues in the CDR3. V gave up 1 base and J gave up 6 bases, with 7 bases separating them. The CDR3 DNA is TGTGCCAGTAGTATAGTAGGGTTTAATTCACCCCTCCACTTT. This codes for CASSIVGFNSPLHF.

The chain uses TRBV30 and TRBJ1-3; the D is unclear. The CDR3 totals 14 residues. Trimming pared 6 bases from V and 0 bases from J, leaving 12 bases between. Germline assignment: CDR1 GTSNPN and CDR2 SVGIG (reference sequence). DNA for the CDR3: TGTGCCTGTAAAATGGACTACTCTGGAAACACCATATATTTT. Translation: CACKMDYSGNTIYF. Full variable domain (rest looked up from reference TRBV30 and TRBJ1-3): SQTIHQWPATLVQPVGSPLSLECTVEGTSNPNLYWYRQAAGRGLQLLFYSVGIGQISSEVPQNLSASRPQDRQFILSSKKLLLSDSGFYLCACKMDYSGNTIYFGEGSWLTVV.

V is TRBV19 and J is TRBJ2-1; 7 bases fit TRBD1. The CDR3 has 15 amino acids. Unmatched junction bases numbered 11, after V lost 7 bases and J lost 5 bases. From germline, CDR1 is LNHDA and CDR2 SQIVND (reference sequence). The CDR3: CASTIIPGTDNEQFF. In nucleotides, the CDR3 is TGTGCCAGTACCATCATTCCCGGGACAGACAATGAGCAGTTCTTC.

For this clone: Germline and junction disagree at one end, which may indicate a read error. J is TRBJ1-2 and V is TRBV25-1; no clear D gene. CDR1 is MGHDK, CDR2 SYGVNS, per germline. This CDR3 has 14 amino acids. The CDR3 here is CASSESLLIDGHTF. Written as DNA, the CDR3 is TGTGCCAGCAGTGAGTCCCTTTTAATCGATGGCCACACCTTC.

This chain uses TRBV30 with TRBJ2-7, with 7 bases fitting TRBD2. This CDR3 contains 13 residues. CDR1 and CDR2 (germline): GTSNPN, SVGIG (reference sequence). Germline trimming cut 2 bases from V and 3 bases from J; bases unmatched to any gene: 4. The CDR3 DNA reads TGTGCCTGGAGTTGGGGGGGTGGCTACGAGCAGTACTTC. Amino acids: CAWSWGGGYEQYF.

The chain employs TRBV4-2 and TRBJ1-1; no reliable D call. There are 16 residues in the CDR3. Germline V gene sequence: CDR1 LGHNA, CDR2 YNFKEQ. The V gene lost 0 bases and the J gene lost 1 base, with 12 bases spanning the gap. In DNA, the CDR3 is TGTGCCAGCAGCCAAGAACTTCCAGGCGAGAACACTGAAGCTTTCTTT. Translation gives CASSQELPGENTEAFF.

The chain is built from TRBV19 and TRBJ2-7; 10 positions agree with TRBD1. The CDR3 runs to 14 residues. Germline lookup yields CDR1 LNHDA and CDR2 SQIVND (reference sequence). Germline trimming cut 5 bases from V and 3 bases from J; bases unmatched to any gene: 4. The CDR3 DNA is TGTGCCAGTAGTCCCGGGACAGGGGTCTACGAGCAGTACTTC. Amino acids: CASSPGTGVYEQYF.

This chain connects TRBV6-5 to TRBJ2-1; D perhaps matches TRBD1 (5 bases). Germline V gene data show CDR1 as MNHEY and CDR2 as SVGAGI. Between the trimmed V and J ends, which lost 7 bases and 8 bases, there was a span of 15 bases. The CDR3 sequence is 13 residues long. CDR3 loop: CASKVQGDYEQFF. CDR3 in DNA: TGTGCCAGCAAGGTGCAGGGTGACTATGAGCAGTTCTTC.

This clone was detected a few times. This chain joins TRBV29-1 and TRBJ2-1; 7 nucleotides match TRBD1. CDR3 length: 16 residues. Trimming took 6 bases from V and 5 from J; bases not matched to a gene: 16. Germline lookup yields CDR1 SQVTM and CDR2 ANQGSEA. The CDR3 DNA reads as TGCAGCGTCGACCTTACAGGGGTGGGGGTTAACAATGAGCAGTTCTTC. This translates into CSVDLTGVGVNNEQFF.